This is a list of T cell receptor beta chains from one sample in a study of blood T cell repertoires in COVID-19. This table comes from immunoSEQ multiplex PCR, and its TCRdb copy is limited to in-frame clones, with some not included. The table has around 220,000 clones, approximately 91% seen once. What was sequenced was peripheral blood. These receptors all come from a woman between 40 and 50 years old who had recovered from COVID-19. CDR3s include the opening cysteine and the closing phenylalanine or tryptophan. The order of the fields is D gene, clone size, J gene, V gene, CDR3 DNA, CDR3 protein. D genes are given only for firm matches. Where a row states a size, it is once, few, many or the class of an expanded clone; other rows omit it.

D: TRBD1
size: few
J: TRBJ2-3
V: TRBV7-2
DNA: TGTGCCAGCAGCTCGGACAGGTGGAACACAGATACGCAGTATTTT
CDR3: CASSSDRWNTDTQYF

D: -
size: -
J: TRBJ1-2
V: TRBV7-8
DNA: TGTGCCAGCAGCTTTTCCCCTCAGGGATATGGCTACACCTTC
CDR3: CASSFSPQGYGYTF

D: -
size: -
J: TRBJ1-4
V: TRBV19
DNA: TGTGCCAGTAGTCATGGCGGCTCTCCAACTAATGAAAAACTGTTTTTT
CDR3: CASSHGGSPTNEKLFF

D: TRBD1
size: -
J: TRBJ1-3
V: TRBV30
DNA: TGTGCCTGGAGTAACAGGGGTGGAAACACCATATATTTT
CDR3: CAWSNRGGNTIYF

D: TRBD1
size: -
J: TRBJ1-1
V: TRBV10-3
DNA: TGTGCCATCAGTGAAGGGACAGGGGGTTGGAACACTGAAGCTTTCTTT
CDR3: CAISEGTGGWNTEAFF

D: TRBD2
size: -
J: TRBJ2-1
V: TRBV5-4
DNA: TGTGCCAGCAGTCGGGACCTAGCGGGAGGCTCCTACAATGAGCAGTTCTTC
CDR3: CASSRDLAGGSYNEQFF

D: -
size: -
J: TRBJ2-2
V: TRBV5-1
DNA: TGCGCCAGCAGCTCTGGTAGCCCCGGGGAGCTGTTTTTT
CDR3: CASSSGSPGELFF

D: -
size: -
J: TRBJ2-4
V: TRBV11-2
DNA: TGTGCCAGCAGCTTAGGGGGGATGGACAGGAGGGGAAACATTCAGTACTTC
CDR3: CASSLGGMDRRGNIQYF

D: TRBD2
size: -
J: TRBJ2-2
V: TRBV24-1
DNA: TGTGCCACCAGTGTTACGGGAGGGCCCGGGGAGCTGTTTTTT
CDR3: CATSVTGGPGELFF

D: -
size: -
J: TRBJ2-3
V: TRBV24-1
DNA: TGTGCCACCAGTAAGGCGGGGTCCACAGATACGCAGTATTTT
CDR3: CATSKAGSTDTQYF

D: TRBD1
size: -
J: TRBJ2-7
V: TRBV19
DNA: TGTGCCAGTAGTATCCGACAGGGTAGCTACGAGCAGTACTTC
CDR3: CASSIRQGSYEQYF

D: TRBD1
size: -
J: TRBJ1-3
V: TRBV9
DNA: TGTGCCAGCAGCGTAGGAGGGACAGGGGGCGCGAGGGACACCATATATTTT
CDR3: CASSVGGTGGARDTIYF

D: -
size: -
J: TRBJ2-7
V: TRBV27
DNA: TGTGCCAGCAGTTTGACAGAGAGCTCCTACGAGCAGTACTTC
CDR3: CASSLTESSYEQYF

D: -
size: -
J: TRBJ2-7
V: TRBV30
DNA: TGTGCCTGGAGCCCAGATTCCTACGAGCAGTACTTC
CDR3: CAWSPDSYEQYF

D: -
size: -
J: TRBJ1-2
V: TRBV6-2/TRBV6-3
DNA: TGTGCCAGCAGGCCTGGCGGGGGAGCGGGCGGCTACACCTTC
CDR3: CASRPGGGAGGYTF

D: TRBD2
size: -
J: TRBJ2-1
V: TRBV4-3
DNA: TGCGCCAGCAGCCACCCGTCGGGGGGTGAGCAGTTCTTC
CDR3: CASSHPSGGEQFF

D: -
size: -
J: TRBJ1-4
V: TRBV19
DNA: TGTGCCAGTAGACCCACTCCCGACAGCTCAACTAATGAAAAACTGTTTTTT
CDR3: CASRPTPDSSTNEKLFF

D: -
size: -
J: TRBJ2-7
V: TRBV28
DNA: TGTGCCAGCAGTTCCAGGGCCTACGAGCAGTACTTC
CDR3: CASSSRAYEQYF

D: -
size: -
J: TRBJ2-7
V: TRBV2
DNA: TGTGCCAGCAGCCTGGGAGCGGTTTCCTACGAGCAGTACTTC
CDR3: CASSLGAVSYEQYF

D: -
size: -
J: TRBJ2-1
V: TRBV4-3
DNA: TGCGCCAGCAGCCAAGGAAGCCAGGGGGGTTACAATGAGCAGTTCTTC
CDR3: CASSQGSQGGYNEQFF

D: -
size: -
J: TRBJ2-3
V: TRBV19
DNA: TGTGCCAGGATGCTAGCGTCCAAAGACGCTAGCACAGATACGCAGTATTTT
CDR3: CARMLASKDASTDTQYF

D: -
size: once
J: TRBJ1-5
V: TRBV19
DNA: TGTGCCAGTAGTATATACCAGGATAGCAATCAGCCCCAGCATTTT
CDR3: CASSIYQDSNQPQHF

D: -
size: -
J: TRBJ2-1
V: TRBV6-1
DNA: TGTGCCAGCAGTGAACTGACTACCCTTACCTACAATGAGCAGTTCTTC
CDR3: CASSELTTLTYNEQFF

D: -
size: -
J: TRBJ2-6
V: TRBV24-1
DNA: TGTGCCACCAGTGACACTACTAGGACTGGGGCCAACGTCCTGACTTTC
CDR3: CATSDTTRTGANVLTF